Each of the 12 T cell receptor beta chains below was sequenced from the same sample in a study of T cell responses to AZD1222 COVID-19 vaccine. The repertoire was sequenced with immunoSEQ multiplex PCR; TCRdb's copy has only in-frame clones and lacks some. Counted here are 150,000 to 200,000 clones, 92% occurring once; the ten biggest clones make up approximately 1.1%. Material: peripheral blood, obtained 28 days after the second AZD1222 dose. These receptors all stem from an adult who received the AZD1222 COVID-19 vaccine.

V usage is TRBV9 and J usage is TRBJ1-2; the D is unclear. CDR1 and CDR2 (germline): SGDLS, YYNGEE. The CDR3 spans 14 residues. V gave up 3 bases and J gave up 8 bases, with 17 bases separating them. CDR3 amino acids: CASSAVRDAGGYTF. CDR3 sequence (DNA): TGTGCCAGCAGCGCGGTCCGGGATGCGGGGGGCTACACCTTC.

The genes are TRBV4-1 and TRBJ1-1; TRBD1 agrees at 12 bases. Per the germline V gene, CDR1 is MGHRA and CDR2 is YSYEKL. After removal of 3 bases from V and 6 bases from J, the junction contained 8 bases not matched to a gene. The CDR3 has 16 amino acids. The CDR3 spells CASSHTPGTGGPEAFF. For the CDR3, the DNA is TGCGCCAGCAGCCATACTCCCGGGACAGGGGGCCCTGAAGCTTTCTTT.

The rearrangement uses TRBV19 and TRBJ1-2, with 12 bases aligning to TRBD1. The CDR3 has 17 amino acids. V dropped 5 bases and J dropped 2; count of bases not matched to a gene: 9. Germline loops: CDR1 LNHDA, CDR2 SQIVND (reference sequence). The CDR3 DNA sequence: TGTGCCAGTAGTCTTTCAGGGACAGGGGGCAACAACTATGGCTACACCTTC. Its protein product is CASSLSGTGGNNYGYTF.

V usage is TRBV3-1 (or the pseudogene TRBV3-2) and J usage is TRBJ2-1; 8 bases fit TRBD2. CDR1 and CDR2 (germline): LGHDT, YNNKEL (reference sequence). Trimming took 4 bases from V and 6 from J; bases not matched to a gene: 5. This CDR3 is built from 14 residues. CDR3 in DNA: TGTGCCAGCAGCCTCGGGGGGGCTCTCAATGAGCAGTTCTTC. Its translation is CASSLGGALNEQFF.

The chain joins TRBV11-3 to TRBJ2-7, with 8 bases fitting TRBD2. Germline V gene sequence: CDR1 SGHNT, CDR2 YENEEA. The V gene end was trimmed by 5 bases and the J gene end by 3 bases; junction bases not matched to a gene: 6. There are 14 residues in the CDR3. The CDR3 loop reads CASSPHGGDYEQYF. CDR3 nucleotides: TGTGCCAGCAGCCCCCACGGGGGGGACTACGAGCAGTACTTC. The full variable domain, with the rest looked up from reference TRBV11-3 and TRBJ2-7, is EAGVVQSPRYKIIEKKQPVAFWCNPISGHNTLYWYLQNLGQGPELLIRYENEEAVDDSQLPKDRFSAERLKGVDSTLKIQPAELGDSAVYLCASSPHGGDYEQYFGPGTRLTVT.

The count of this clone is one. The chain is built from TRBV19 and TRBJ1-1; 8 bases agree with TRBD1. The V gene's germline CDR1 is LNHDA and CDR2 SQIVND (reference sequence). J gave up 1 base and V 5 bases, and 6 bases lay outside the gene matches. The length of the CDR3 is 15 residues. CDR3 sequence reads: CASSVRTGKNTEAFF. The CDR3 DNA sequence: TGTGCCAGTAGTGTCCGGACAGGGAAGAACACTGAAGCTTTCTTT.

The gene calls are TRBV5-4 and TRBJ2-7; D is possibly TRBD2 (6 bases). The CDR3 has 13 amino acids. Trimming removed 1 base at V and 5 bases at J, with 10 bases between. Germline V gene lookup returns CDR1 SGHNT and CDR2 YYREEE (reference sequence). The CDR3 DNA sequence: TGTGCCAGCAGCTTGCCCGGGGGTAACGAGCAGTACTTC. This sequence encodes CASSLPGGNEQYF.

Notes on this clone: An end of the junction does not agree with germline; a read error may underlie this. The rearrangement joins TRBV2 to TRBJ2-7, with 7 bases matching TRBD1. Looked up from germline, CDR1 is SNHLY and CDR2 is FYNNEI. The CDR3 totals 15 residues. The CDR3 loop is CASSDNRGLLMMVSF. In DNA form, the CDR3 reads TGTGCCAGCAGTGATAACAGGGGATTACTTATGATGGTTAGCTTC.

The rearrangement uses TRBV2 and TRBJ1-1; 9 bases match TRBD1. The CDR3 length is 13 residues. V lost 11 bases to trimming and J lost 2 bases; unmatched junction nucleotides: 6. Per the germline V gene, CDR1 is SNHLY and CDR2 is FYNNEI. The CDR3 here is CAGTGQGNTEAFF. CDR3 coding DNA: TGTGCCGGAACGGGACAGGGAAACACTGAAGCTTTCTTT.

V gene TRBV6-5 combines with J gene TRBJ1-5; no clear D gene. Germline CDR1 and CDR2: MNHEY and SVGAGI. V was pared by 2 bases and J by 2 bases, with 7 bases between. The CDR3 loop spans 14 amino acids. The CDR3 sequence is CASSYAVGNQPQHF. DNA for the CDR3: TGTGCCAGCAGTTACGCGGTGGGCAATCAGCCCCAGCATTTT.

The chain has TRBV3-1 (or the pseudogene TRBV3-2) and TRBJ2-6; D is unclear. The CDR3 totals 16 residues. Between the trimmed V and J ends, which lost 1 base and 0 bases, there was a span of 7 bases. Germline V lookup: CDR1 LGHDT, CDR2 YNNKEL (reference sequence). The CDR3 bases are TGTGCCAGCAGCCAAGGACCCGTCTCTGGGGCCAACGTCCTGACTTTC. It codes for CASSQGPVSGANVLTF.

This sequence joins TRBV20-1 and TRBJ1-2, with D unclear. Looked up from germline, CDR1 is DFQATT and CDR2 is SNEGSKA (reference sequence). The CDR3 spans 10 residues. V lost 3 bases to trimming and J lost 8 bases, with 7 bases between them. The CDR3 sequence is CSARERGYTF. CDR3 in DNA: TGCAGTGCTAGGGAGCGGGGCTACACCTTC.